These 19 T cell receptor beta chains were all obtained from the same sample, sequenced in a study of cytomegalovirus exposure and HLA in healthy donors. The primer mix had 60 Vbeta and 13 Jbeta primers. The table came from immunoSEQ multiplex PCR; TCRdb's copy has only in-frame clones and leaves some out. Found here are roughly 160,000 clones, almost 80% of them singletons; the top ten hold over 1%. Specimen: PBMCs. All receptors derive from a woman aged 45-59 years in good health and CMV-seronegative.

The V gene is TRBV19, the J gene TRBJ2-1; TRBD2 matches at 11 bases. This CDR3 has 16 amino acids. Germline V gene lookup returns CDR1 LNHDA and CDR2 SQIVND (reference sequence). The V segment lost 2 bases and the J segment 2 bases; nucleotides outside the gene matches: 2. The CDR3 loop is CASSIPSGRTYNEQFF. The CDR3 DNA is TGTGCCAGTAGTATACCTAGCGGGAGGACCTACAATGAGCAGTTCTTC.

The V and J genes are TRBV18 and TRBJ2-5; D call uncertain. This CDR3 has 15 amino acids. Germline V CDR1 and CDR2: KGHSH, LQKENI. V lost 3 bases to trimming and J lost 2 bases, with 13 bases between them. The DNA for the CDR3 is TGTGCCAGCTCACCCGTCCTAGTAAGGCAAGAGACCCAGTACTTC. This encodes CASSPVLVRQETQYF.

The V gene is TRBV9, the J gene TRBJ2-1; TRBD2 might be the D (5 bases). The CDR3 covers 17 residues. In germline, CDR1 is SGDLS, CDR2 YYNGEE. The V end was cut by 0 bases, the J end by 0 bases, with 13 bases between. In DNA form, the CDR3 reads TGTGCCAGCAGCGTAGCTCCCAAGCGGAACTCCTACAATGAGCAGTTCTTC. Translation gives CASSVAPKRNSYNEQFF.

The CDR3 nucleotides read TGTGCCACTAAACCTAAATTCTTAGGGGGCAAAAACATTCAGTACTTC. Amino acids: CATKPKFLGGKNIQYF. The genes are TRBV19 and TRBJ2-4; D possibly corresponds to TRBD1 (6 bases). The CDR3 extends over 16 amino acids. V was pared by 10 bases and J by 3 bases, with 22 bases between. CDR1 and CDR2 from the germline V gene are LNHDA and SQIVND (reference sequence).

This clone was detected only a few times. The V and J genes are TRBV6-5 and TRBJ2-3; possibly TRBD2 for D (5 bases). Germline V gene data show CDR1 as MNHEY and CDR2 as SVGAGI. Deletions cut 9 bases from V and 3 bases from J, with 16 bases between. CDR3 size: 14 residues. Here the CDR3 DNA reads TGTGCCAGTAAGTCGGAAGCGGTGACAGATACGCAGTATTTT. Its protein is CASKSEAVTDTQYF.

The rearrangement joins TRBV10-1 to TRBJ2-3, with a weak D call TRBD1 (5 bases). The CDR3 contains 16 residues. Germline lookup yields CDR1 WNHNN and CDR2 SYGVQD (reference sequence). Trimming stripped 8 bases from V and 0 bases from J, with 18 bases between. The CDR3 DNA follows: TGCGCCAGCTCCGAGGACACCAAGACTAGCACAGATACGCAGTATTTT. Protein: CASSEDTKTSTDTQYF.

The rearrangement links TRBV27 to TRBJ2-7, with 10 bases matching TRBD1. Trimming removed 4 bases from V and 7 bases from J; junction bases left unmatched: 7. The CDR3 is 14 amino acids. From germline, CDR1 is MNHEY and CDR2 SMNVEV (reference sequence). CDR3 bases: TGTGCCAGCAGTTGGACAGGGGGAGTCCGGGAGCAGTACTTC. It translates to CASSWTGGVREQYF.

This clone was picked up one time. At the DNA level, this CDR3 is encoded by other sequences in the same sample as well. This sequence joins TRBV7-9 and TRBJ2-1; no clear D. The CDR3 has 13 amino acids. Deletions cut 5 bases from V and 5 bases from J, with 10 bases between. CDR1 SEHNR and CDR2 FQNEAQ come from the germline V gene (reference sequence). CDR3 sequence (DNA): TGTGCCAGCAGCCTATCGAGCAACAATGAGCAGTTCTTC. The encoded protein is CASSLSSNNEQFF.

The J gene is TRBJ1-2, the V gene TRBV19; D might be TRBD1 (5 bases). Trimming took off 4 bases at V and 6 bases at J, with 21 bases between the two ends. Germline V gene lookup returns CDR1 LNHDA and CDR2 SQIVND (reference sequence). The CDR3 is 16 residues long. The chain's CDR3 is CASSTAGGLDPNGYTF. The CDR3 region has the DNA TGTGCCAGTAGTACGGCGGGGGGGTTGGATCCCAATGGCTACACCTTC.

This clone turned up a few times. The V and J genes are TRBV4-1 and TRBJ2-1; 10 nucleotides align to TRBD2. This CDR3 comprises 15 residues. Germline V gene sequence: CDR1 MGHRA, CDR2 YSYEKL. With V trimmed by 5 bases and J by 2 bases, 3 bases remained unmatched. The CDR3 bases are TGCGCCAGCAGCGGACTAGCGGCTGCCTACAATGAGCAGTTCTTC. It encodes CASSGLAAAYNEQFF.

The V and J genes are TRBV5-1 and TRBJ2-6, with 9 bases that match TRBD1. V lost 7 bases and J lost 1; bases outside the gene matches: 6. The V gene's germline CDR1 is SGHRS and CDR2 YFSETQ. The CDR3 runs to 16 residues. The CDR3 DNA reads as TGCGCCAGCGCACAGGGGGCCAAGTCTGGGGCCAACGTCCTGACTTTC. Protein: CASAQGAKSGANVLTF.

The chain combines TRBV19 with TRBJ1-1; 7 positions agree with TRBD1. The CDR3 loop spans 16 amino acids. Unmatched junction bases numbered 11, after V lost 6 bases and J lost 1 base. Germline V gene lookup returns CDR1 LNHDA and CDR2 SQIVND (reference sequence). CDR3 sequence (DNA): TGTGCCAGTAGGACACTACAGGGGTGGGAGAACACTGAAGCTTTCTTT. Translated: CASRTLQGWENTEAFF.

The chain employs TRBV7-9 and TRBJ2-3, with D perhaps TRBD2 (5 bases). Deletions cut 1 base from V and 1 base from J, with 21 bases between. The germline V gene encodes CDR1 SEHNR and CDR2 FQNEAQ (reference sequence). The CDR3 consists of 19 residues. The CDR3 DNA sequence: TGTGCCAGCAGCTTAGGGCCCACTAGTTCCGCCTACGGCACAGATACGCAGTATTTT. It yields the protein CASSLGPTSSAYGTDTQYF. Full variable domain (rest looked up from reference TRBV7-9 and TRBJ2-3): DTGVSQNPRHKITKRGQNVTFRCDPISEHNRLYWYRQTLGQGPEFLTYFQNEAQLEKSRLLSDRFSAERPKGSFSTLEIQRTEQGDSAMYLCASSLGPTSSAYGTDTQYFGPGTRLTVL.

A single count supports this clone. The chain links TRBV5-1 to TRBJ1-1; TRBD1 agrees at 7 bases. V lost 4 bases to trimming and J lost 5 bases; unmatched junction nucleotides: 8. This CDR3 has 14 residues. Germline CDR1 reads SGHRS; CDR2 reads YFSETQ. CDR3 sequence: CASSGDRVGTEAFF. Here the CDR3 DNA reads TGCGCCAGCAGCGGAGACAGGGTCGGTACTGAAGCTTTCTTT.

The chain links TRBV9 to TRBJ1-1; 8 positions agree with TRBD1. The V gene end was trimmed by 3 bases and the J gene end by 5 bases; junction bases not matched to a gene: 9. Germline V gives CDR1 SGDLS, CDR2 YYNGEE. This CDR3 is built from 15 residues. The CDR3 DNA reads TGTGCCAGCAGCGGCGCACCACAGGGGGGGACTGAAGCTTTCTTT. Translation gives CASSGAPQGGTEAFF.

This clone was seen more than once but under ten times. The rearrangement joins TRBV4-3 to TRBJ2-6; the D gene is possibly TRBD1 (5 bases). CDR1 is LGHNA, CDR2 YSLEER, per germline. The CDR3 is made up of 17 amino acids. With 3 bases removed from V and 1 base from J, the gap between germline ends came to 13 bases. The CDR3 loop is CASSHPQGESGANVLTF. The CDR3, as DNA: TGCGCCAGCAGCCATCCTCAAGGGGAATCTGGGGCCAACGTCCTGACTTTC.

This clone showed up just once. The CDR3 region has the DNA TGTGCCGTAGCGGGGAGAACTGGAAACACCATATATTTT. Protein sequence: CAVAGRTGNTIYF. The chain is built from TRBV13 and TRBJ1-3; no clear D gene. Trimming cost V 11 bases and J 2 bases, with 13 bases left between them. This CDR3 contains 13 residues. The germline V gene has CDR1 PRHDT and CDR2 FYEKMQ (reference sequence).

This clone was detected once. Written as DNA, the CDR3 is TGTGCCAGCTCACCTCAGGGGGCCTACGAGCAGTACTTC. Protein product: CASSPQGAYEQYF. V and J are TRBV18 and TRBJ2-7; 7 nucleotides align to TRBD1. V lost 3 bases to trimming and J lost 2 bases; unmatched junction nucleotides: 1. This CDR3 spans 13 amino acids. The germline V gene encodes CDR1 KGHSH and CDR2 LQKENI.

The chain is built from TRBV27 and TRBJ1-2; 10 bases are a match to TRBD1. The junction had 10 bases not matched to a gene; V was cut back by 7 bases and J by 2 bases. There are 16 residues in the CDR3. Germline-derived CDR1 and CDR2 are MNHEY and SMNVEV (reference sequence). The CDR3 DNA follows: TGTGCCAGCACCAAGGTCCCGGGACAGGGGAACTATGGCTACACCTTC. Protein sequence: CASTKVPGQGNYGYTF.